The 10 T cell receptor beta chains below all came from one sample that was sequenced in a study of long-term antiretroviral therapy in people with HIV. The assay used was immunoSEQ (version v3.0), run at survey level. Assay used: immunoSEQ multiplex PCR; TCRdb lists only in-frame clones, some missing. The sample includes tens of thousands of clones, over 90% seen only once; the top ten take approximately 10%. The sample was unsorted PBMCs, taken 6.2 years after starting antiretroviral therapy. These receptors were collected from a man aged 35 to 55 with HIV.

The chain links TRBV7-6 to TRBJ1-1; the D is unclear. Trimming pared 1 base from V and 4 bases from J, leaving 10 bases between. The CDR3 is 14 residues long. Looked up from germline, CDR1 is SGHVS and CDR2 is FNYEAQ. The chain's CDR3 is CASSLEGGATEAFF. The CDR3 DNA reads TGTGCCAGCAGCTTAGAGGGAGGTGCCACTGAAGCTTTCTTT.

The V and J genes are TRBV11-2 and TRBJ2-3, with D tentatively TRBD2 (5 bases). This CDR3 spans 17 amino acids. The ends were cut back, 0 bases at V and 4 bases at J, with 17 bases in the middle. CDR1 and CDR2 (germline): SGHAT, FQNNGV. The DNA of the CDR3 is TGTGCCAGCAGCTTAGATTTGGCGGGTGTAGTAGCAGATACGCAGTATTTT. Its protein is CASSLDLAGVVADTQYF.

V is TRBV10-3 and J is TRBJ1-4; the D gene is possibly TRBD1 (6 bases). This CDR3 spans 14 amino acids. Trimming removed 3 bases at V and 6 bases at J, with 11 bases between. Germline loops: CDR1 ENHRY, CDR2 SYGVKD. This CDR3 reads CAISDGRGDEKLFF. The DNA for the CDR3 is TGTGCCATCAGTGACGGTAGGGGGGATGAAAAACTGTTTTTT.

This sequence joins TRBV11-2 and TRBJ2-2, with no clear D. V was trimmed by 7 bases and J by 2 bases, leaving 14 bases between them. The CDR3 is 15 amino acids. Germline assignment: CDR1 SGHAT and CDR2 FQNNGV. Written as DNA, the CDR3 is TGTGCCAGCACTAGTGCCCCCCTTAACACCGGGGAGCTGTTTTTT. Translation: CASTSAPLNTGELFF.

The chain combines TRBV27 with TRBJ2-1; a possible D gene is TRBD1 (5 bases). V lost 0 bases, J lost 1 base, and 7 bases lay in between. Per the germline V gene, CDR1 is MNHEY and CDR2 is SMNVEV (reference sequence). This CDR3 region has 15 residues. This chain's CDR3 is CASSLSDSSYNEQFF. CDR3 nucleotides: TGTGCCAGCAGTTTATCCGACAGTTCCTACAATGAGCAGTTCTTC.

This chain links TRBV4-1 with TRBJ2-2, with D uncertain. There are 13 residues in the CDR3. V lost 1 base and J lost 3, with 3 bases in between. The germline V gene encodes CDR1 MGHRA and CDR2 YSYEKL. DNA of the CDR3: TGCGCCAGCAGCCAAGTCTACACCGGGGAGCTGTTTTTT. Its protein product is CASSQVYTGELFF.

The chain links TRBV5-4 to TRBJ1-1; D remains unclear. The length of the CDR3 is 13 residues. The V and J ends lost 1 base and 6 bases respectively, with 10 bases between them. CDR1 and CDR2 from the germline V gene are SGHNT and YYREEE (reference sequence). CDR3 amino acids: CASSLWQAPEAFF. The CDR3 DNA reads TGTGCCAGCAGCTTGTGGCAGGCCCCTGAAGCTTTCTTT.

The chain has TRBV30 and TRBJ2-2; maybe TRBD1 (6 bases). Between the trimmed V and J ends, which lost 8 bases and 4 bases, there was a span of 11 bases. The germline CDR1 and CDR2 sequences are GTSNPN and SVGIG (reference sequence). This CDR3 spans 12 amino acids. The CDR3 nucleotides are TGTGCCATAAACAGGGCCACCGGGGAGCTGTTTTTT. It codes for CAINRATGELFF.

The rearrangement links TRBV7-3 to TRBJ2-4, with D possibly TRBD1 on 6 matching bases. The germline V and J ends were trimmed by 4 bases and 7 bases, with 17 bases remaining between them. There are 15 residues in the CDR3. The germline V gene encodes CDR1 SGHTA and CDR2 FQGTGA. The CDR3 loop is CASSSKGQGTNIQYF. The CDR3 coding sequence is TGTGCCAGCAGCTCGAAGGGGCAGGGGACCAACATTCAGTACTTC.

V and J are TRBV15 and TRBJ2-7; D not resolved. CDR1 is LNHNV, CDR2 YYDKDF, per germline (reference sequence). This CDR3 comprises 13 residues. V gave up 3 bases and J gave up 3 bases, with 9 bases separating them. The CDR3 loop is CATSRWQHYEQYF. As DNA, the CDR3 is TGTGCCACCAGCAGGTGGCAACACTACGAGCAGTACTTC.